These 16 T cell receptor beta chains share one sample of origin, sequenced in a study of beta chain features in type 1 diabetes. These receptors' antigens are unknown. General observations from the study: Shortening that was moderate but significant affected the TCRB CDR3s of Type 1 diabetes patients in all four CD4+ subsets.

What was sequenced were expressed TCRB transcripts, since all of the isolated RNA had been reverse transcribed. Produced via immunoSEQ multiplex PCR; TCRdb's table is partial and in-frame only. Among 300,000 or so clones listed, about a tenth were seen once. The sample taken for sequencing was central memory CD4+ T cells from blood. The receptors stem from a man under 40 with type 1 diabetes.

The CDR3 bases are TGTGCCAGCAGTTCGACCGGGACAGGTGTCAATGAGCAGTTCTTC. It encodes CASSSTGTGVNEQFF. The chain joins TRBV28 to TRBJ2-1, with 8 bases that match TRBD1. Trimming removed 4 bases from V and 6 bases from J; junction bases left unmatched: 8. CDR1 and CDR2 from the germline V gene are MDHEN and SYDVKM. The CDR3 has 15 residues. Full variable domain (rest looked up from reference TRBV28 and TRBJ2-1): DVKVTQSSRYLVKRTGEKVFLECVQDMDHENMFWYRQDPGLGLRLIYFSYDVKMKEKGDIPEGYSVSREKKERFSLILESASTNQTSMYLCASSSTGTGVNEQFFGPGTRLTVL.

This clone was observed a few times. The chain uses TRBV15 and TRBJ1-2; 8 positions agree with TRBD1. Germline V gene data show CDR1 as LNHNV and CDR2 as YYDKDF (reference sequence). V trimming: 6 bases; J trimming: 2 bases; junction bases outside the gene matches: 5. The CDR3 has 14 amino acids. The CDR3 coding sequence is TGTGCCACCAGTCGGACAGGGATGAACTATGGCTACACCTTC. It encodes CATSRTGMNYGYTF.

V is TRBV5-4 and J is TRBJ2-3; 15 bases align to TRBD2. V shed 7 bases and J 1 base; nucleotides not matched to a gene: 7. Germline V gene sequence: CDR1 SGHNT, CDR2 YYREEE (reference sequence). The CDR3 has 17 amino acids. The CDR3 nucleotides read TGTGCCAGCGGACTAGCGGGGGGGATTACAGGCACAGATACGCAGTATTTT. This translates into CASGLAGGITGTDTQYF.

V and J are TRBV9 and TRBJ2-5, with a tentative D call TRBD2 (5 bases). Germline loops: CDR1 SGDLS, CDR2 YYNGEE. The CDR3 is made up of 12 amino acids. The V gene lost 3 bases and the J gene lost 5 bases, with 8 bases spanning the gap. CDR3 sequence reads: CASSGTLETQYF. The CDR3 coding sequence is TGTGCCAGCAGCGGGACTCTCGAGACCCAGTACTTC.

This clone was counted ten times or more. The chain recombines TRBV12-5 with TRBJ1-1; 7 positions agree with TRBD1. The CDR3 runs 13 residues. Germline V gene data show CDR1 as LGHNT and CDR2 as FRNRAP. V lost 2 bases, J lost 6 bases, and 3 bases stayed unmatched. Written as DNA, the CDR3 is TGTGCTAGTGGTTTGACAGGGGATGCTGAAGCTTTCTTT. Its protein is CASGLTGDAEAFF. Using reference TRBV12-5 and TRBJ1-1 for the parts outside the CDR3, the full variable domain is DARVTQTPRHKVTEMGQEVTMRCQPILGHNTVFWYRQTMMQGLELLAYFRNRAPLDDSGMPKDRFSAEMPDATLATLKIQPSEPRDSAVYFCASGLTGDAEAFFGQGTRLTVV.

Written as DNA, the CDR3 is TGTGCCAGCAGTGAGGGCCGCTCCTACGAGCAGTACTTC. Translation: CASSEGRSYEQYF. V is TRBV6-5 and J is TRBJ2-7, with D possibly TRBD2 on 5 matching bases. From germline, CDR1 is MNHEY and CDR2 SVGAGI. V lost 5 bases and J 0 bases, leaving 8 bases between the germline ends. This CDR3 spans 13 amino acids.

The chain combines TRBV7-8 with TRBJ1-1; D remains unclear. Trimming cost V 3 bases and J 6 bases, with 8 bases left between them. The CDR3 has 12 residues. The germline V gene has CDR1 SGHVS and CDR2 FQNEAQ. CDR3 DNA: TGTGCCAGCAGCTTTTCGGGGTCTGAAGCTTTCTTT. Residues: CASSFSGSEAFF.

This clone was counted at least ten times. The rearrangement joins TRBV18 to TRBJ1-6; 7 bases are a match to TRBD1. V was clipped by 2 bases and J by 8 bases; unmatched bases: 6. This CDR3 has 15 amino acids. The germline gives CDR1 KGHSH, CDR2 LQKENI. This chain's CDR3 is CASSPLTGRDSPLHF. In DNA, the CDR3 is TGTGCCAGCTCACCATTGACAGGGAGGGATTCACCCCTCCACTTT.

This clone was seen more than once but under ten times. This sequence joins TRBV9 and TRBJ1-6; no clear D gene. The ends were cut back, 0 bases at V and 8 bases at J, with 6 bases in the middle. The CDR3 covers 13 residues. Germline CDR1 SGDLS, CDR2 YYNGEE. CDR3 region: CASSVGGYSPLHF. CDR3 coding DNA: TGTGCCAGCAGCGTAGGGGGTTATTCACCCCTCCACTTT.

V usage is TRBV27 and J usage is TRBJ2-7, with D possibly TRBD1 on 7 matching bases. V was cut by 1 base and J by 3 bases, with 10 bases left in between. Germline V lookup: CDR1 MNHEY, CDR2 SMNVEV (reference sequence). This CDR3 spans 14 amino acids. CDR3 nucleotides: TGTGCCAGCAGTTTATGGCAGGGGGGCTACGAGCAGTACTTC. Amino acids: CASSLWQGGYEQYF.

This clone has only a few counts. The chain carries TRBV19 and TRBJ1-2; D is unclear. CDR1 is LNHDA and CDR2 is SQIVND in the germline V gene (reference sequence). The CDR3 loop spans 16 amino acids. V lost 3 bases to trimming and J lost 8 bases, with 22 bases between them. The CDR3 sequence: CASSIRPLGNREGYTF. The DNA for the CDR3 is TGTGCCAGTAGTATCAGACCCCTCGGGAACCGGGAGGGCTACACCTTC. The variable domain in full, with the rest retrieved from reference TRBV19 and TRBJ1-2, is DGGITQSPKYLFRKEGQNVTLSCEQNLNHDAMYWYRQDPGQGLRLIYYSQIVNDFQKGDIAEGYSVSREKKESFPLTVTSAQKNPTAFYLCASSIRPLGNREGYTFGSGTRLTVV.

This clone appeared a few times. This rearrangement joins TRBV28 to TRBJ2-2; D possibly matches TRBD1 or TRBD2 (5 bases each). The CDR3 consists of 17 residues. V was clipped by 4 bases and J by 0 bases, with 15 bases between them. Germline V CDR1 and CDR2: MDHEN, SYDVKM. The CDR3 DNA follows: TGTGCCAGCAGTTACCCCCTTGGGGGTCCGAACACCGGGGAGCTGTTTTTT. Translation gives CASSYPLGGPNTGELFF. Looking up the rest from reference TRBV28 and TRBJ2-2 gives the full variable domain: DVKVTQSSRYLVKRTGEKVFLECVQDMDHENMFWYRQDPGLGLRLIYFSYDVKMKEKGDIPEGYSVSREKKERFSLILESASTNQTSMYLCASSYPLGGPNTGELFFGEGSRLTVL.

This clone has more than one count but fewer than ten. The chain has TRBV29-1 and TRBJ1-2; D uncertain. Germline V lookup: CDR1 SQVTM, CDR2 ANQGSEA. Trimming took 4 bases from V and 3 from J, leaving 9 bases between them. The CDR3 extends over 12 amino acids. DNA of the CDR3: TGCAGCGTTGTTCGGACGGACTATGGCTACACCTTC. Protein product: CSVVRTDYGYTF.

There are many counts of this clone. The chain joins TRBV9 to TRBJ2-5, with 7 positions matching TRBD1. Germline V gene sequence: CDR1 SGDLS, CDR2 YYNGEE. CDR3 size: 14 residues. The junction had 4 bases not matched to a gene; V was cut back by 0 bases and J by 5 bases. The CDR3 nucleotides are TGTGCCAGCAGCGTAGAGGGACAGACGGAGACCCAGTACTTC. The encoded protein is CASSVEGQTETQYF.

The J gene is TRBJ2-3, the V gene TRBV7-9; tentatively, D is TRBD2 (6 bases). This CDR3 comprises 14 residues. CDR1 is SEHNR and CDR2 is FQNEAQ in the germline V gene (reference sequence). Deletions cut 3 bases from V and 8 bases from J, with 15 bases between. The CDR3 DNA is TGTGCCAGCAGCTTTCAAGAAGGGACTGGTACGCAGTATTTT. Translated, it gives CASSFQEGTGTQYF. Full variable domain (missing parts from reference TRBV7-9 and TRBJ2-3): DTGVSQNPRHKITKRGQNVTFRCDPISEHNRLYWYRQTLGQGPEFLTYFQNEAQLEKSRLLSDRFSAERPKGSFSTLEIQRTEQGDSAMYLCASSFQEGTGTQYFGPGTRLTVL.

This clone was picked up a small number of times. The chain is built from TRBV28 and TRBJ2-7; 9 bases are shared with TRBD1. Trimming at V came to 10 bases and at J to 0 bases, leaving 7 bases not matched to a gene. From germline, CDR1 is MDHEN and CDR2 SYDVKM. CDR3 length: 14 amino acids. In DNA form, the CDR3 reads TGTGCCACTCAGAGGGACAGGGCCTCCTACGAGCAGTACTTC. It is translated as CATQRDRASYEQYF. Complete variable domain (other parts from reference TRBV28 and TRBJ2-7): DVKVTQSSRYLVKRTGEKVFLECVQDMDHENMFWYRQDPGLGLRLIYFSYDVKMKEKGDIPEGYSVSREKKERFSLILESASTNQTSMYLCATQRDRASYEQYFGPGTRLTVT.